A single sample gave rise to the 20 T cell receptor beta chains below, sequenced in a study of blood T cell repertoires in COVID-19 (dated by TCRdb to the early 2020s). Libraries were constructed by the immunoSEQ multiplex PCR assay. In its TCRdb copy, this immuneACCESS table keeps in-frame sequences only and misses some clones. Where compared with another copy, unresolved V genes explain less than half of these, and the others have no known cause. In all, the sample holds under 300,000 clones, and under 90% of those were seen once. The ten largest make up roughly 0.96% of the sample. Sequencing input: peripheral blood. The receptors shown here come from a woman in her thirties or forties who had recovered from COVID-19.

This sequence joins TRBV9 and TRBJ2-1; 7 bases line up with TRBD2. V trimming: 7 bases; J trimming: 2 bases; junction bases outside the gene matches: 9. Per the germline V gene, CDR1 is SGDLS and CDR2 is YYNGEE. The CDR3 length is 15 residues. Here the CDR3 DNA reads TGTGCCAGCCACCCTCGCAGCGGGACCTACAATGAGCAGTTCTTC. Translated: CASHPRSGTYNEQFF. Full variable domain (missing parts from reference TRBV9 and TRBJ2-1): DSGVTQTPKHLITATGQRVTLRCSPRSGDLSVYWYQQSLDQGLQFLIQYYNGEERAKGNILERFSAQQFPDLHSELNLSSLELGDSALYFCASHPRSGTYNEQFFGPGTRLTVL.

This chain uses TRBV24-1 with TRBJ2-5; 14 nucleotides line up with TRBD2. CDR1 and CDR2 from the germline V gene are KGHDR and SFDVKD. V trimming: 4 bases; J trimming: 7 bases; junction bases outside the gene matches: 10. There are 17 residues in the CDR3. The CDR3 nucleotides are TGTGCCACCAGTGAACATGGACTAGCGGGAGGTCGAGGGACCCAGTACTTC. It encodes CATSEHGLAGGRGTQYF.

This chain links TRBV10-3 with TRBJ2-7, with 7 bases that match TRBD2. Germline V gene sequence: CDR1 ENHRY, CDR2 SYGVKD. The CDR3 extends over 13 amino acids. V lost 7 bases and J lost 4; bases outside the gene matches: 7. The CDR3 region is CAITAVAGYEQYF. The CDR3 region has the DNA TGTGCCATCACGGCGGTAGCGGGTTACGAGCAGTACTTC.

CDR3 amino acids: CAISESAGTEAFF. CDR3 DNA sequence: TGTGCCATCAGTGAGTCGGCTGGCACTGAAGCTTTCTTT. The chain recombines TRBV10-3 with TRBJ1-1; no definite D call. The germline V gene encodes CDR1 ENHRY and CDR2 SYGVKD. The V end lost 0 bases, the J end lost 4 bases, and 6 bases lay between the germline ends. The CDR3 is 13 amino acids.

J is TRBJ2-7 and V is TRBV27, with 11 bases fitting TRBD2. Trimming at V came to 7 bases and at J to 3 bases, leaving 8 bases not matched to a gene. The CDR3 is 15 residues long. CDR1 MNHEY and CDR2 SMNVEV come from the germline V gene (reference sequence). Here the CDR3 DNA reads TGTGCCAGCACCCGGGGGACTAGCGGCATCTACGAGCAGTACTTC. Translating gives CASTRGTSGIYEQYF.

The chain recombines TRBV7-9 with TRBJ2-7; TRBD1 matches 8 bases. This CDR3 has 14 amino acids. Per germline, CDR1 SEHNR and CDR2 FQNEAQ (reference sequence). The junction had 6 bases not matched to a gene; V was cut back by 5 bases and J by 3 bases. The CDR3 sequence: CASSVTGGLYEQYF. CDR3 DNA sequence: TGTGCCAGCAGCGTCACAGGGGGTCTCTACGAGCAGTACTTC.

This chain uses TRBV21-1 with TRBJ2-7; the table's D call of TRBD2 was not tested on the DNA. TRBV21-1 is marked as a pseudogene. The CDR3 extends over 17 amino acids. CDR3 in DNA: TGTGCCAGCATCACCGCGGAGGTAGCGGAGTCAACCTACGAGCAGTACTTC. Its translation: CASITAEVAESTYEQYF.

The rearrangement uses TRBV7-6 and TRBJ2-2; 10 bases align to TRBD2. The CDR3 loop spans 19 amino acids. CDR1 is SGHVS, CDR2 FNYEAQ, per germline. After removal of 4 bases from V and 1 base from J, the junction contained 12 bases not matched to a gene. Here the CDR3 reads CASSSLGSSGSVNTGELFF. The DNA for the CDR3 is TGTGCCAGCAGCTCCTTAGGGTCTAGCGGGAGCGTGAACACCGGGGAGCTGTTTTTT.

The DNA for the CDR3 is TGCAGCGTTTTTTCAGGGACCGACAGGCTGGGGGAGCAGTACTTC. Its protein product is CSVFSGTDRLGEQYF. V usage is TRBV29-1 and J usage is TRBJ2-7, with D possibly TRBD1 on 6 matching bases. In germline, CDR1 is SQVTM, CDR2 ANQGSEA. This CDR3 region has 15 residues. Trimming left V 5 bases short and J 7 bases short, with 24 bases between.

The DNA for the CDR3 is TGTGCCAGCAGCTTAGATGGGGCGCTGGCCCAGTACTTC. This encodes CASSLDGALAQYF. V is TRBV11-2 and J is TRBJ2-5; D is possibly TRBD1 (5 bases). Per germline, CDR1 SGHAT and CDR2 FQNNGV. V lost 0 bases and J 9 bases, leaving 11 bases between the germline ends. The length of the CDR3 is 13 residues.

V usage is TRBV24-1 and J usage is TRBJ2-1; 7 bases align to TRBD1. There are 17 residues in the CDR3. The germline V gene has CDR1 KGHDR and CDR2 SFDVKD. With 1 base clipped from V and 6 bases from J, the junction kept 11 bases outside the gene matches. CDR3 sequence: CATSDFPDRVGSNEQFF. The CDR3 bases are TGTGCCACCAGTGATTTTCCCGACAGGGTAGGGAGCAATGAGCAGTTCTTC.

CDR3 bases: TGTGCCAGCCGGACTAGCTCAACAGATACGCAGTATTTT. Its translation: CASRTSSTDTQYF. This rearrangement joins TRBV11-2 to TRBJ2-3; 8 bases fit TRBD2. The CDR3 runs 13 residues. Germline CDR1 and CDR2: SGHAT and FQNNGV. The V gene end was trimmed by 8 bases and the J gene end by 3 bases; junction bases not matched to a gene: 4.

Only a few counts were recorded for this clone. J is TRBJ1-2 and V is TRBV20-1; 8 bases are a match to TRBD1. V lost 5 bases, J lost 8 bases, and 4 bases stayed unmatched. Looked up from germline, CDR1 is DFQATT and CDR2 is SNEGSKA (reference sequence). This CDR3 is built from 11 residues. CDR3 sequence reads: CSADRGLGYTF. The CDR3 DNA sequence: TGCAGTGCTGACAGGGGTTTGGGCTACACCTTC.

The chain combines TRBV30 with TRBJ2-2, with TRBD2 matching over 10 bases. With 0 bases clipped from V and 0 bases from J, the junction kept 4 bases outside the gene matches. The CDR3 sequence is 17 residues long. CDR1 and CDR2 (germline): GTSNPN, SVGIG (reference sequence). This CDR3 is CAWSVLAGVANTGELFF. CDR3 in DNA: TGTGCCTGGAGTGTCCTAGCGGGGGTGGCGAACACCGGGGAGCTGTTTTTT. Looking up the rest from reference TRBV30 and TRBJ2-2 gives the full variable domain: SQTIHQWPATLVQPVGSPLSLECTVEGTSNPNLYWYRQAAGRGLQLLFYSVGIGQISSEVPQNLSASRPQDRQFILSSKKLLLSDSGFYLCAWSVLAGVANTGELFFGEGSRLTVL.

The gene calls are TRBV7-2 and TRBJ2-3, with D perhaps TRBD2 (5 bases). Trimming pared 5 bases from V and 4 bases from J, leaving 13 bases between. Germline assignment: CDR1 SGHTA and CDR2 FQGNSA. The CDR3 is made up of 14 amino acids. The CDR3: CASSLREGADTQYF. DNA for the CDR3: TGTGCCAGCAGCCTTCGGGAAGGCGCAGATACGCAGTATTTT.

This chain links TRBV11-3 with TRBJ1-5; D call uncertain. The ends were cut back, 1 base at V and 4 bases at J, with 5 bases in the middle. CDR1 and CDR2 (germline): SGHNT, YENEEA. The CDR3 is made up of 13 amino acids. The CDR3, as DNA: TGTGCCAGCAGCTTAGTTCCGAATCAGCCCCAGCATTTT. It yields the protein CASSLVPNQPQHF. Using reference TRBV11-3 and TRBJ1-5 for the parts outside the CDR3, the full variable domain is EAGVVQSPRYKIIEKKQPVAFWCNPISGHNTLYWYLQNLGQGPELLIRYENEEAVDDSQLPKDRFSAERLKGVDSTLKIQPAELGDSAVYLCASSLVPNQPQHFGDGTRLSIL.

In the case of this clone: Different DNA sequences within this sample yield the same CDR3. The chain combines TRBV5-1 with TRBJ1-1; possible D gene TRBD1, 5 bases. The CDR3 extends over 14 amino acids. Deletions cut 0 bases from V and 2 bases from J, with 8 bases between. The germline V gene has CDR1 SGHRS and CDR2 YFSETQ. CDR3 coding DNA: TGCGCCAGCAGCTTGGGGGGACTCAACACTGAAGCTTTCTTT. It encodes CASSLGGLNTEAFF.

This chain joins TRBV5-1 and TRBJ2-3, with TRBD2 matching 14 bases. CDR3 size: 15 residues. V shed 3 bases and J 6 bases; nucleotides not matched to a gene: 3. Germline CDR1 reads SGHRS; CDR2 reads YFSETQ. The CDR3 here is CASSWGLAGVDTQYF. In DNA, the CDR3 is TGCGCCAGCAGCTGGGGACTAGCGGGAGTCGATACGCAGTATTTT.

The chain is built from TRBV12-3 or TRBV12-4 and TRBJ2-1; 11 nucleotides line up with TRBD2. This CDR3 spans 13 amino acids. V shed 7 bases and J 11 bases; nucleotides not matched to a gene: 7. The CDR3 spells CASNKGTSGKQFF. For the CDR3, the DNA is TGTGCCAGCAATAAAGGGACTAGCGGCAAGCAGTTCTTC.

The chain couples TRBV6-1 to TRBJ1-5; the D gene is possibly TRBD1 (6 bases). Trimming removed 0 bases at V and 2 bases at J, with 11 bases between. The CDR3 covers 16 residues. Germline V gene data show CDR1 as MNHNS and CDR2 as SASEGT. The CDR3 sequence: CASSEARGLGNQPQHF. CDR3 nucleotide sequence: TGTGCCAGCAGTGAAGCGCGGGGGCTCGGCAATCAGCCCCAGCATTTT.